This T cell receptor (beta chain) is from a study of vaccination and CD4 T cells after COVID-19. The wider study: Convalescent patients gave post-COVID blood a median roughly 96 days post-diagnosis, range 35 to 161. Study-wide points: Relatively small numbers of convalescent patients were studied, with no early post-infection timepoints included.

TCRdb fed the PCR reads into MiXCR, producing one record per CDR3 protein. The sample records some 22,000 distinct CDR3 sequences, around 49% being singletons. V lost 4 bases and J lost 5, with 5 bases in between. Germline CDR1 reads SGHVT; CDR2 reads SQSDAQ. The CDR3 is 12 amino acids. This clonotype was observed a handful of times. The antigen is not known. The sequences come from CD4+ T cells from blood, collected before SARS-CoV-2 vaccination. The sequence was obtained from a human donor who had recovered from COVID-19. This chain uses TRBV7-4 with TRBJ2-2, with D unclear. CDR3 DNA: TGTGCCAGCAGCTCGACTACCGGGGAGCTGTTTTTT. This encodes CASSSTTGELFF.